Listed below are T cell receptor beta chains from one sample, sequenced in a study of identical twins. MiXCR was run by TCRdb on the 5' RACE reads, yielding one entry per CDR3 protein. This table holds about 700,000 distinct CDR3 sequences, about 9.4% found once. These records were also assigned to another study, of yellow fever vaccine responses in identical twins.

Sequenced sample: PBMCs. The receptors shown here come from a woman aged 18-35 years in good health. Each CDR3 is given with its conserved first and last residue.

18	TRBV11-1	TRBJ2-3	CASLPPGLAGASTDTQYF
13	TRBV27	TRBJ2-7	CASTGAPKFEQYF
13	TRBV6-2/TRBV6-3	TRBJ2-7	CASKGSGYYEQYF
13	TRBV12-3/TRBV12-4	TRBJ2-7	CASSVSGYYEQYF
16	TRBV3-1	TRBJ2-3	CASSQELGFSTDTQYF
16	TRBV20-1	TRBJ1-5	CSAGKPGQEIDQPQHF
14	TRBV6-5	TRBJ1-1	CASSYSNTGYEAFF
15	TRBV21-1	TRBJ2-1	CASSTPGGSYNEQFF
18	TRBV5-1	TRBJ2-3	CASSWGLAGGSFTDTQYF
12	TRBV12-3/TRBV12-4	TRBJ2-7	CASSTGTGRLYF
18	TRBV5-1	TRBJ2-6	CASSPQGNGSSGANVLTF
16	TRBV9	TRBJ2-1	CASSVEVKGSHNEQFF